This TCR beta chain was obtained from a study of CD8+CD57+ T cells in acquired aplastic anemia. Study-wide findings and caveats: Between patients and controls, twenty-nine CD8+ CDR3 sequences were found in common.

This clonotype came up many times. Its specificity is not known. The CDR3 extends over 14 amino acids. The V gene's germline CDR1 is ENHRY and CDR2 SYGVKD. Trimming shortened V by 3 bases and J by 4 bases, and 12 bases separated the two germline ends. It was genomic DNA that served as the template for profiling TCR beta VDJ and CDR3. One entry per CDR3 protein, called by TCRdb with MiXCR from the reads. This sample yields around 400,000 distinct CDR3 sequences, of which roughly 64% are seen a single time; 3.5% to 4.5% belongs to the top ten. This clonotype originated in a human donor in good health, serving as a control. The chain links TRBV10-3 to TRBJ1-1; no definite D call. Sequenced: sorted CD4+, CD8+, or CD8+CD57+ T cells (not recorded which) from PBMCs. CDR3 bases: TGTGCCATCAGTGACTCCCGGGATGCCACTGAAGCTTTCTTT. Protein sequence: CAISDSRDATEAFF.